These 20 T cell receptor beta chains were sequenced from one sample in a study of blood T cells in healthy people across ages. Combining a sample-barcoded 5' primer with a J-beta primer mix, a second PCR ran for roughly 7 to 11 cycles. In TCRdb, the 5' RACE reads were re-called with MiXCR into one record per CDR3 protein. The data hold about 1,400,000 distinct CDR3 sequences, with 59% observed a single time. The sequencing input was blood. These receptors originate from a man between 18 and 35 years old in good health.

The J gene is TRBJ1-1, the V gene TRBV25-1, with 9 bases matching TRBD1. V shed 2 bases, J shed 1 base, and the junction held 14 bases outside the gene matches. This CDR3 comprises 19 residues. In germline, CDR1 is MGHDK, CDR2 SYGVNS. Here the CDR3 DNA reads TGTGCCAGCAGTGAAGAGTTTGGGACAGGGAGGGGAAGGAACACTGAAGCTTTCTTT. Protein product: CASSEEFGTGRGRNTEAFF.

A word on this clonotype: A much larger clone sits a single nucleotide away, making a read error possible. The chain carries TRBV20-1 and TRBJ2-5, with D perhaps matching TRBD2 (5 bases). Germline loops: CDR1 DFQATT, CDR2 SNEGSKA (reference sequence). The V end was cut by 1 base, the J end by 5 bases, with 14 bases between. This CDR3 region has 14 residues. CDR3 in amino acids: CSARGLAVHETQYF. CDR3 nucleotide sequence: TGCAGTGCTAGAGGTCTAGCAGTTCACGAGACCCAGTACTTC.

The chain couples TRBV4-2 to TRBJ1-2, with D hard to call. There are 15 residues in the CDR3. Trimming removed 0 bases from V and 4 bases from J, with 12 bases in between. Germline values: CDR1 LGHNA, CDR2 YNFKEQ. The CDR3 DNA follows: TGTGCCAGCAGCCAAGAGGACCGCAGAAGCTATGGCTACACCTTC. Encoded protein: CASSQEDRRSYGYTF.

The rearrangement uses TRBV10-2 and TRBJ2-3; D uncertain. CDR1 is WSHSY, CDR2 SAAADI, per germline. The CDR3 totals 15 residues. The germline V and J ends were trimmed by 3 bases and 1 base, with 11 bases remaining between them. The CDR3 here is CASSEYYSGTDTQYF. The CDR3 bases are TGCGCCAGCAGTGAATACTACTCTGGCACAGATACGCAGTATTTT.

The chain joins TRBV6-1 to TRBJ2-7; 9 bases are a match to TRBD1. CDR1 is MNHNS and CDR2 is SASEGT in the germline V gene. V trimming: 10 bases; J trimming: 5 bases; junction bases outside the gene matches: 9. This CDR3 has 13 residues. CDR3 in amino acids: CAILTGGRDEQYF. The CDR3 bases are TGTGCCATCTTAACAGGGGGCAGGGACGAGCAGTACTTC.

CDR3 protein: CASSSTAWGQGAYEQFF. CDR3 nucleotides: TGTGCCAGCAGCTCTACTGCATGGGGCCAGGGGGCGTATGAGCAGTTCTTC. The chain joins TRBV7-9 to TRBJ2-1; 8 nucleotides line up with TRBD1. CDR1 and CDR2 (germline): SEHNR, FQNEAQ (reference sequence). The V segment lost 4 bases and the J segment 8 bases; nucleotides outside the gene matches: 16. The CDR3 loop spans 17 amino acids.

The chain employs TRBV12-3 or TRBV12-4 and TRBJ2-4; possible D gene TRBD2, 6 bases. The CDR3 contains 13 residues. V was pared by 8 bases and J by 8 bases, with 16 bases between. CDR3 protein: CASGRTYKDIQYF. CDR3 sequence (DNA): TGTGCCAGCGGGAGGACGTATAAGGACATTCAGTACTTC.

The V call is TRBV6-5, the J call TRBJ1-4, with D unresolved. V gave up 4 bases and J gave up 6 bases, with 15 bases separating them. CDR1 is MNHEY and CDR2 is SVGAGI in the germline V gene. The CDR3 is made up of 15 amino acids. CDR3 loop: CASSSVAGEDEKLFF. Written as DNA, the CDR3 is TGTGCCAGCAGTTCGGTCGCCGGGGAGGATGAAAAACTGTTTTTT.

J is TRBJ1-2 and V is TRBV3-1; possible D gene TRBD1, 6 bases. In germline, CDR1 is LGHDT, CDR2 YNNKEL (reference sequence). This CDR3 region has 14 residues. Trimming took off 6 bases at V and 5 bases at J, with 16 bases between the two ends. The CDR3 DNA is TGTGCCAGCAGTCGTGACATCCAGGGGTATGGCTACACCTTC. It yields the protein CASSRDIQGYGYTF.

V and J are TRBV6-5 and TRBJ2-1, with 11 bases fitting TRBD2. This CDR3 has 19 amino acids. Trimming at V came to 2 bases and at J to 0 bases, leaving 9 bases not matched to a gene. Germline V CDR1 and CDR2: MNHEY, SVGAGI. The CDR3 DNA follows: TGTGCCAGCAGTTACGGTCTAGCGGGAGGTGGGGGCTCCTACAATGAGCAGTTCTTC. Its protein is CASSYGLAGGGGSYNEQFF.

This clonotype was seen only a few times. The CDR3 here is CSASRRPETRDTQYF. DNA of the CDR3: TGCAGTGCTAGTCGGCGGCCAGAGACTAGAGATACGCAGTATTTT. V is TRBV20-1 and J is TRBJ2-3; tentatively, D is TRBD2 (6 bases). The CDR3 is 15 residues long. Trimming removed 3 bases at V and 5 bases at J, with 18 bases between. The V gene's germline CDR1 is DFQATT and CDR2 SNEGSKA (reference sequence).

This clonotype was detected only once. The chain uses TRBV7-9 and TRBJ2-1; D gene unclear. Germline V gene data show CDR1 as SEHNR and CDR2 as FQNEAQ (reference sequence). This CDR3 is 20 amino acids long. V was cut by 5 bases and J by 0 bases, with 26 bases left in between. The CDR3 DNA is TGTGCCAGCAGCACCCCAAAAAAGAATCACAATCTCAGCTCCTACAATGAGCAGTTCTTC. Its translation: CASSTPKKNHNLSSYNEQFF. Full variable domain (missing parts from reference TRBV7-9 and TRBJ2-1): DTGVSQNPRHKITKRGQNVTFRCDPISEHNRLYWYRQTLGQGPEFLTYFQNEAQLEKSRLLSDRFSAERPKGSFSTLEIQRTEQGDSAMYLCASSTPKKNHNLSSYNEQFFGPGTRLTVL.

This clonotype was seen a handful of times. The chain carries TRBV2 and TRBJ1-5; tentative D call: TRBD1 (5 bases). The CDR3 sequence is 17 residues long. CDR1 and CDR2 from the germline V gene are SNHLY and FYNNEI. Trimming cost V 4 bases and J 5 bases, with 21 bases left between them. The DNA of the CDR3 is TGTGCCAGCAGTGGGCCCAGGGTGAGCTTGGTGGATCAGCCCCAGCATTTT. Translating it yields CASSGPRVSLVDQPQHF.

V usage is TRBV6-1 and J usage is TRBJ2-5; no definite D call. Germline values: CDR1 MNHNS, CDR2 SASEGT. Trimming shortened V by 1 base and J by 4 bases, and 13 bases separated the two germline ends. The length of the CDR3 is 15 residues. The CDR3 sequence is CASSEGLGFPETQYF. The CDR3 DNA reads TGTGCCAGCAGTGAAGGGCTTGGGTTCCCAGAGACCCAGTACTTC.

V is TRBV7-9 and J is TRBJ2-7; D perhaps matches TRBD1 (6 bases). This CDR3 contains 16 residues. Germline assignment: CDR1 SEHNR and CDR2 FQNEAQ (reference sequence). The V end lost 5 bases, the J end lost 2 bases, and 19 bases lay between the germline ends. CDR3 sequence (DNA): TGTGCCAGCAGCCTCTCAATCGGGACACTCGCCTACGAGCAGTACTTC. Its protein product is CASSLSIGTLAYEQYF.

V usage is TRBV7-2 and J usage is TRBJ2-1; D uncertain. The germline V gene encodes CDR1 SGHTA and CDR2 FQGNSA. The V gene lost 6 bases and the J gene lost 0 bases, with 18 bases spanning the gap. The CDR3 is 17 residues long. DNA for the CDR3: TGTGCCAGCAGGCCGGTCGGTGAGCTCAGCTCCTACAATGAGCAGTTCTTC. This gives the protein CASRPVGELSSYNEQFF.

This clonotype was counted only a few times. The J gene is TRBJ2-7, the V gene TRBV28, with D perhaps TRBD2 (6 bases). Germline-derived CDR1 and CDR2 are MDHEN and SYDVKM. The CDR3 is made up of 17 amino acids. Trimming shortened V by 4 bases and J by 2 bases, and 21 bases separated the two germline ends. CDR3 nucleotides: TGTGCCAGCAGTTCCCAACTTGGGGGGACCTTAACCTACGAGCAGTACTTC. Its translation: CASSSQLGGTLTYEQYF. The full variable domain, its missing parts supplied by reference TRBV28 and TRBJ2-7, is DVKVTQSSRYLVKRTGEKVFLECVQDMDHENMFWYRQDPGLGLRLIYFSYDVKMKEKGDIPEGYSVSREKKERFSLILESASTNQTSMYLCASSSQLGGTLTYEQYFGPGTRLTVT.

The J gene is TRBJ2-4, the V gene TRBV20-1, with 8 bases that match TRBD2. The last part of the DNA fits TRBJ2-5 better; the J call may be wrong. Germline V lookup: CDR1 DFQATT, CDR2 SNEGSKA (reference sequence). This CDR3 region has 16 residues. CDR3 in amino acids: CSARDGLAGHQETQYF. Written as DNA, the CDR3 is TGCAGTGCTAGAGATGGGCTAGCGGGCCACCAAGAGACCCAGTACTTC.

The count of this clonotype is one. A far larger clone is one base from this, pointing to a likely read error. The chain has TRBV4-1 and TRBJ2-7; 7 nucleotides match TRBD1. The junction had 2 bases not matched to a gene; V was cut back by 1 base and J by 5 bases. Germline assignment: CDR1 MGHRA and CDR2 YSYEKL. The CDR3 totals 13 residues. The CDR3 region is CASSQGQGHEQYF. The CDR3 DNA follows: TGCGCCAGCAGCCAAGGACAGGGCCACGAGCAGTACTTC.

This clonotype occurred a few times. The V call is TRBV4-2, the J call TRBJ1-1; possibly TRBD1 for D (5 bases). This CDR3 has 17 residues. Germline CDR1 and CDR2: LGHNA and YNFKEQ. Trimming shortened V by 1 base and J by 0 bases, and 15 bases separated the two germline ends. The CDR3 spells CASSQVGVGGLNTEAFF. Written as DNA, the CDR3 is TGTGCCAGCAGCCAAGTGGGGGTCGGGGGTTTGAACACTGAAGCTTTCTTT.